This paragraph reports one T cell receptor (beta chain). This clone's antigen is unknown. The input lacks base qualities; no much larger clone sits a single base away. This specimen comes from a study of T cell repertoires in ileal Crohn's disease (dated by TCRdb to 2018 to 2020). Looking at the study overall: The median duration of disease was approximately 8.5 years, and at the time of surgery about 35% of patients were active smokers. A total of approximately 170 mucosal samples from around 60 patients were sequenced, collected from several sites on the surgical specimen and at postoperative endoscopy. A Rutgeerts score above i0 was used to define endoscopic postoperative recurrence. The study was conducted in parallel with a multicentre cohort built to find predictors of early endoscopic recurrence after ileocolonic resection. Every patient underwent surgery because of a complication, which was stricturing disease in 61% of cases and penetrating disease in about 40%. Postoperative therapy was given to about half of the patients, with thiopurines administered to under 13 patients and anti-TNF agents administered to approximately 17 patients. TCR repertoire analysis was done in 55 to 70 Crohn's disease patients from a prospective multicentre cohort. M6 samples consisted of neoterminal ileum biopsies collected during postoperative colonoscopy.

Measured from the cysteine to the phenylalanine, the CDR3 is 13 residues long. Kept here is only the CDR3 DNA, which spans 39 bases and is read in frame from base 1. V sheds 8 bases and J sheds 2 bases, leaving 9 bases between their ends. CDR1 WNHNN and CDR2 SYGVQD are derived from the germline V gene (reference sequence). Sample time point, as interpreted from the label and publication: neoterminal ileum biopsy at postoperative endoscopy, about 6 months after surgery. Adults with ileal or ileocolonic Crohn's disease and an indication for ileocolonic resection were eligible for inclusion. Whole ileal mucosal biopsies were stored frozen at -80°C before DNA extraction. Genomic DNA was extracted from frozen whole biopsies with a TRizol-based method and quantified on a NanoDrop 2000 spectrophotometer. Broader findings and caveats from the paper: Mucosal CD4 and CD8 T cells were sorted and sequenced only in a subgroup of patients, the size of which was not stated. Postoperative endoscopy timing varied within the first year after surgery, with a median delay of 6.9 months. A significantly higher proportion of clonal expansions was observed in active smokers at surgery than in non-smokers (approximately 26% vs 17%, p=0.02). Sorted CD8 T cells carried more high-frequency clones than CD4 T cells, suggesting mucosal expansions were mainly CD8. Endoscopic recurrence was found to be associated with higher high-frequency clone percentages at surgery, and recurrence was observed in all patients with clonality above 26.8% (18/57).

For commercial TCRB immunosequencing, about 500 nanograms of biopsy DNA were submitted for each sample. Adaptive Biotechnology amplified CDR3 regions from genomic DNA with a two-step multiplex PCR that controlled for amplification bias. In the first PCR, primers covered every V and J gene segment, and in the second PCR, barcodes and Illumina adapters were added. CDR3 libraries were sequenced on an Illumina instrument. As for the authors' bioinformatics: The analysis used both the pipelines supplied by the vendor and custom analysis of the raw data in R/Bioconductor with R version 3.3.0. Clonality, which ranges from 0 to 1, was calculated as the inverse of the normalised Shannon entropy across all productive clones. High-frequency clones were defined as the share of the repertoire occupied by the top 100 clones, with only clones passing a 95% confidence test being retained. The Simpson index measured repertoire diversity, and the Morisita-Horn index measured overlap between samples. TCRdb mirrors the immuneACCESS table, restricted to in-frame sequences. Some clones are absent from its copies; in checked studies, under half trace to an unresolved V gene, and the reason for the others is unknown. V, J and clone size were drawn from that table, and D and trimming were deduced from the DNA. This sample holds about 12,000 clones; approximately 78% were observed only once. The top ten hold around 9.9% of the sample.

The rearrangement joined TRBV10-1 to TRBJ2-2, and TRBD1 may be the D gene, going by 6 matching bases. The sample was ileal tissue. The receptor's source is an adult with Crohn's disease. The sequenced DNA: TGCGCCAGCGGGGGACAAAACACCGGGGAGCTGTTTTTT. Its translation is CASGGQNTGELFF.